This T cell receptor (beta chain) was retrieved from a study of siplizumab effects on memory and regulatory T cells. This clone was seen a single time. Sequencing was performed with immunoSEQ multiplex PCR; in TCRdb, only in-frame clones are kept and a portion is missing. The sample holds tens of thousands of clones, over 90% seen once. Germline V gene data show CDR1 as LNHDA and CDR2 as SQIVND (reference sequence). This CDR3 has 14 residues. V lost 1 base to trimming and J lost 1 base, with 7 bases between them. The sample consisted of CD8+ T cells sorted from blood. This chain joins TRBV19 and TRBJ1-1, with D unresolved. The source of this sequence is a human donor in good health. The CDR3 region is CASSIGEGNTEAFF. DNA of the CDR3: TGTGCCAGTAGTATAGGCGAGGGGAACACTGAAGCTTTCTTT.